The 15 T cell receptor beta chains presented below share a single source sample, sequenced in a study of blood T cell repertoires in COVID-19. Measured with immunoSEQ multiplex PCR; TCRdb has only the in-frame clones, and not every one. Here the sample spans about 180,000 clones, roughly 80% being singletons. Sequencing was performed on PBMCs or T cells enriched from blood (not recorded which). The receptors derive from a man aged 55 to 70 who had been exposed to COVID-19.

The table lists this clone with a few counts. The rearrangement uses TRBV7-9 and TRBJ2-7; the D gene is possibly TRBD1 (5 bases). From germline, CDR1 is SEHNR and CDR2 FQNEAQ (reference sequence). Trimming stripped 4 bases from V and 2 bases from J, with 9 bases between. This CDR3 spans 13 amino acids. The CDR3 reads CASSSQGPYEQYF. The CDR3 nucleotides are TGTGCCAGCAGCTCCCAGGGTCCCTACGAGCAGTACTTC.

The chain combines TRBV11-2 with TRBJ2-5, with 10 bases fitting TRBD1. V was pared by 5 bases and J by 5 bases, with 20 bases of the junction left unmatched. The germline V gene encodes CDR1 SGHAT and CDR2 FQNNGV. The CDR3 is 19 amino acids. The DNA of the CDR3 is TGTGCCAGCAGCGCCTCGGGACAGGGGAGCTATCAAGTAAGGGAGACCCAGTACTTC. Protein: CASSASGQGSYQVRETQYF. The full variable domain, rest sourced from reference TRBV11-2 and TRBJ2-5, is EAGVAQSPRYKIIEKRQSVAFWCNPISGHATLYWYQQILGQGPKLLIQFQNNGVVDDSQLPKDRFSAERLKGVDSTLKIQPAKLEDSAVYLCASSASGQGSYQVRETQYFGPGTRLLVL.

The rearrangement links TRBV29-1 to TRBJ2-1, with D perhaps matching TRBD1 (5 bases). Deletions cut 7 bases from V and 6 bases from J, with 25 bases between. This CDR3 comprises 16 residues. CDR1 SQVTM and CDR2 ANQGSEA come from the germline V gene. The CDR3 nucleotides read TGCAGCGCCACCGACAGTAGCCGGCGGCAACGCAATGAGCAGTTCTTC. It is translated as CSATDSSRRQRNEQFF.

The CDR3 reads CAWSSGGSSYNEQFF. The CDR3 DNA sequence: TGTGCCTGGAGTAGCGGGGGTAGCTCCTACAATGAGCAGTTCTTC. The chain uses TRBV30 and TRBJ2-1; 8 positions agree with TRBD2. With V trimmed by 2 bases and J by 0 bases, 3 bases remained unmatched. The CDR3 extends over 15 amino acids. CDR1 is GTSNPN and CDR2 is SVGIG in the germline V gene (reference sequence).

This clone was seen only a few times. The CDR3 nucleotides are TGTGCCACCAGCGGCGACAGGGTGAACACCGGGGAGCTGTTTTTT. Its protein is CATSGDRVNTGELFF. This chain connects TRBV15 to TRBJ2-2; 7 bases fit TRBD1. This CDR3 contains 15 residues. V was clipped by 5 bases and J by 1 base; unmatched bases: 4. The germline CDR1 and CDR2 sequences are LNHNV and YYDKDF (reference sequence).

The chain is built from TRBV7-9 and TRBJ1-1, with 7 bases aligning to TRBD1. The CDR3 totals 13 residues. Germline CDR1 SEHNR, CDR2 FQNEAQ (reference sequence). The ends lost 4 bases at V and 7 bases at J; junction bases unmatched: 6. CDR3 loop: CASSSQGIIEAFF. The CDR3 region has the DNA TGTGCCAGCAGCTCACAGGGGATCATTGAAGCTTTCTTT.

This clone was seen a single time. The chain joins TRBV2 to TRBJ1-4, with 8 nucleotides matching TRBD1. Germline assignment: CDR1 SNHLY and CDR2 FYNNEI. This CDR3 is 13 amino acids long. J gave up 4 bases and V 8 bases, and 3 bases lay outside the gene matches. CDR3 nucleotide sequence: TGTGCCAGCGAGACAGGGGATAATGAAAAACTGTTTTTT. This translates into CASETGDNEKLFF.

J is TRBJ2-2 and V is TRBV2, with D perhaps matching TRBD2 (6 bases). Per the germline V gene, CDR1 is SNHLY and CDR2 is FYNNEI. This CDR3 has 15 amino acids. V lost 1 base and J 3 bases, leaving 9 bases between the germline ends. CDR3 residues: CASSEVREDTGELFF. CDR3 coding DNA: TGTGCCAGCAGTGAAGTAAGGGAGGACACCGGGGAGCTGTTTTTT.

This sequence joins TRBV6-5 and TRBJ1-6; 9 bases fit TRBD1. Germline V gene data show CDR1 as MNHEY and CDR2 as SVGAGI. Germline trimming cut 2 bases from V and 6 bases from J; bases unmatched to any gene: 5. This CDR3 has 16 amino acids. The CDR3 reads CASSYVPGQGNSPLHF. The DNA of the CDR3 is TGTGCCAGCAGTTACGTTCCGGGACAGGGTAATTCACCCCTCCACTTT.

The rearrangement joins TRBV7-2 to TRBJ1-3, with D unresolved. Germline V gene sequence: CDR1 SGHTA, CDR2 FQGNSA. This CDR3 contains 16 residues. The V gene lost 5 bases and the J gene lost 2 bases, with 16 bases spanning the gap. The CDR3 DNA sequence: TGTGCCAGCAGCACCCTCGGAGGTCAGACTGGAAACACCATATATTTT. Translated: CASSTLGGQTGNTIYF.

This clone was seen repeatedly, ten times or more. The V and J genes are TRBV5-1 and TRBJ2-7; maybe TRBD1 (6 bases). The germline CDR1 and CDR2 sequences are SGHRS and YFSETQ. The V end was cut by 2 bases, the J end by 0 bases, with 12 bases between. The CDR3 runs 15 residues. The CDR3 nucleotides are TGCGCCAGCAGCTTACAGGGCCTCAGCTCCTACGAGCAGTACTTC. It translates to CASSLQGLSSYEQYF.

The chain links TRBV11-3 to TRBJ2-2; 7 nucleotides align to TRBD2. Germline CDR1 reads SGHNT; CDR2 reads YENEEA. There are 14 residues in the CDR3. The V and J ends lost 1 base and 6 bases, in that order; junction bases with no gene match: 2. The CDR3 reads CASSLARGSGELFF. The CDR3 DNA reads TGTGCCAGCAGCTTAGCGCGGGGGTCCGGGGAGCTGTTTTTT.

The chain couples TRBV7-2 to TRBJ2-7, with 9 bases identical to TRBD2. The ends lost 5 bases at V and 0 bases at J; junction bases unmatched: 5. This CDR3 has 15 residues. Looked up from germline, CDR1 is SGHTA and CDR2 is FQGNSA. The CDR3, as DNA: TGTGCCAGCAGCACCGCGGGGGGGTTCTCCTACGAGCAGTACTTC. The encoded protein is CASSTAGGFSYEQYF.

The sample holds a few counts of this clone. V and J are TRBV14 and TRBJ2-1; D uncertain. V shed 3 bases and J shed 4 bases, with 13 bases lying between them. Germline V gives CDR1 SGHDN, CDR2 FVKESK. This CDR3 spans 15 amino acids. Here the CDR3 reads CASSHLQTPYNEQFF. The CDR3 DNA follows: TGTGCCAGCAGCCACCTTCAAACTCCATACAATGAGCAGTTCTTC.

The V gene is TRBV24-1, the J gene TRBJ1-5, with TRBD1 matching over 11 bases. CDR1 is KGHDR, CDR2 SFDVKD, per germline. The V and J ends lost 4 bases and 7 bases, in that order; junction bases with no gene match: 5. The CDR3 extends over 15 amino acids. The CDR3 here is CATSDPGQGGQPQHF. The CDR3 DNA reads as TGTGCCACCAGTGACCCGGGACAGGGGGGGCAGCCCCAGCATTTT.